Shown below are 3 T cell receptor beta chains from a single sample sequenced in a study of T-cell reconstitution after alpha-beta-depleted transplantation in children. Preparation of the TCRbeta library used unique molecular identifiers. In TCRdb, the PCR reads were re-called with MiXCR into one record per CDR3 protein. The table records about 640,000 distinct CDR3 sequences, about an eighth of them present only once. Sequences were derived from PBMCs, mostly from graft donor cells, sampled 360 days after TCRalphabeta/CD19-depleted stem cell transplant. The receptors shown here come from a male patient younger than 18 who had a stem cell transplant for acute myeloid leukemia, so the T cells may come from the graft donor.

V is TRBV6-6 and J is TRBJ2-7; a weak D match, TRBD1 (6 bases). V dropped 8 bases and J dropped 2 bases, with 13 bases sitting between them. The CDR3 loop spans 13 amino acids. The V gene's germline CDR1 is MNHNY and CDR2 SVGAGI (reference sequence). The CDR3 spells CASGPTGPYEQYF. The DNA for the CDR3 is TGTGCCAGCGGACCGACAGGCCCCTACGAGCAGTACTTC.

The chain combines TRBV3-1 with TRBJ2-7; no definite D call. V was clipped by 1 base and J by 5 bases, with 15 bases between them. Germline-derived CDR1 and CDR2 are LGHDT and YNNKEL (reference sequence). The length of the CDR3 is 15 residues. The CDR3 spells CASSQAPSPAHEQYF. DNA of the CDR3: TGTGCCAGCAGCCAAGCCCCCTCTCCTGCCCACGAGCAGTACTTC.

In its sample, this clonotype was seen many times. The V call is TRBV5-1, the J call TRBJ2-5, with D perhaps assigned TRBD1 or TRBD2 (5 bases each). CDR1 is SGHRS and CDR2 is YFSETQ in the germline V gene. The V end was cut by 4 bases, the J end by 0 bases, with 10 bases between. CDR3 size: 14 residues. CDR3 coding DNA: TGCGCCAGCAGCGGGGGTATGAACCAAGAGACCCAGTACTTC. It codes for CASSGGMNQETQYF.